These 17 T cell receptor beta chains were sequenced from one sample in a study of T cell responses to AZD1222 COVID-19 vaccine. Sequencing was performed with immunoSEQ multiplex PCR; in TCRdb, only in-frame clones are kept and a portion is missing. Among around 200,000 clones listed, roughly 94% were seen once. The sample consisted of peripheral blood, taken 28 days after the second AZD1222 dose. The source is an adult who received the AZD1222 COVID-19 vaccine.

The J gene is TRBJ1-2, the V gene TRBV3-1 (or the pseudogene TRBV3-2), with a tentative D call TRBD1 (5 bases). Germline values: CDR1 LGHDT, CDR2 YNNKEL (reference sequence). The CDR3 loop spans 15 amino acids. With 3 bases removed from V and 1 base from J, the gap between germline ends came to 12 bases. The CDR3 loop reads CASSHGPGFNYGYTF. The CDR3 DNA follows: TGTGCCAGCAGCCATGGACCAGGGTTTAACTATGGCTACACCTTC.

J is TRBJ2-5 and V is TRBV19; either TRBD1 or TRBD2 may fit D (6 bases each). Trimming removed 5 bases from V and 1 base from J, with 14 bases in between. The germline V gene encodes CDR1 LNHDA and CDR2 SQIVND (reference sequence). This CDR3 contains 15 residues. In DNA form, the CDR3 reads TGTGCCAGTAGTCGCCTAGGGGGGATCCAAGAGACCCAGTACTTC. It encodes CASSRLGGIQETQYF.

V is TRBV2 and J is TRBJ1-1; 7 nucleotides match TRBD1. The ends lost 6 bases at V and 0 bases at J; junction bases unmatched: 4. The germline gives CDR1 SNHLY, CDR2 FYNNEI. This CDR3 spans 14 amino acids. The CDR3 DNA follows: TGTGCCAGCAGGGGGACAGCGTTGAACACTGAAGCTTTCTTT. Protein product: CASRGTALNTEAFF.

This rearrangement joins TRBV19 to TRBJ2-5; 8 nucleotides agree with TRBD2. J gave up 6 bases and V 5 bases, and 11 bases lay outside the gene matches. In germline, CDR1 is LNHDA, CDR2 SQIVND (reference sequence). The CDR3 contains 15 residues. The CDR3 loop is CASSPPGAGVKTQYF. Written as DNA, the CDR3 is TGTGCCAGTAGTCCCCCGGGAGCGGGAGTAAAGACCCAGTACTTC.

This clone is a singleton in its sample. The gene calls are TRBV3-1 (or the pseudogene TRBV3-2) and TRBJ2-6; D is possibly TRBD1 or TRBD2 (5 bases each). V lost 7 bases and J lost 0, with 10 bases in between. The CDR3 has 15 amino acids. Germline lookup yields CDR1 LGHDT and CDR2 YNNKEL (reference sequence). Here the CDR3 reads CASTRDLSGANVLTF. As DNA, the CDR3 is TGTGCCAGCACCAGGGACCTCTCTGGGGCCAACGTCCTGACTTTC.

The chain has TRBV11-3 and TRBJ1-2, with D possibly being TRBD1 (5 bases). Germline assignment: CDR1 SGHNT and CDR2 YENEEA. This CDR3 contains 13 residues. V was trimmed by 4 bases and J by 7 bases, leaving 13 bases between them. CDR3 sequence: CASSSRVSGGYTF. The CDR3 bases are TGTGCCAGCAGCTCCAGGGTTAGTGGTGGCTACACCTTC.

This chain connects TRBV7-8 to TRBJ2-3; 10 bases are a match to TRBD2. CDR3 size: 14 residues. V shed 10 bases, J shed 6 bases, and the junction held 10 bases outside the gene matches. Germline V CDR1 and CDR2: SGHVS, FQNEAQ. The CDR3 DNA follows: TGTGCCATCATATCGGGACTAGCGTCGGATACGCAGTATTTT. Translated: CAIISGLASDTQYF.

This chain connects TRBV2 to TRBJ1-2; D possibly corresponds to TRBD1 (5 bases). The V and J ends lost 1 base and 8 bases respectively, with 17 bases between them. In germline, CDR1 is SNHLY, CDR2 FYNNEI. This CDR3 has 15 residues. CDR3 region: CASSEDLSTGPGYTF. The CDR3 DNA follows: TGTGCCAGCAGTGAAGATTTGTCGACGGGGCCCGGCTACACCTTC.

The CDR3 sequence is CASSSFIWESTEAFF. For the CDR3, the DNA is TGTGCCAGCAGCTCGTTTATTTGGGAATCGACTGAAGCTTTCTTT. The chain has TRBV7-9 and TRBJ1-1; no firm D call. This CDR3 contains 15 residues. Germline V gives CDR1 SEHNR, CDR2 FQNEAQ (reference sequence). V was pared by 4 bases and J by 5 bases, with 17 bases between.

This chain joins TRBV19 and TRBJ1-6, with D perhaps matching TRBD1 (5 bases). Germline-derived CDR1 and CDR2 are LNHDA and SQIVND (reference sequence). Trimming removed 5 bases from V and 5 bases from J, with 13 bases in between. There are 15 residues in the CDR3. CDR3: CASSSREGDNSPLHF. The CDR3 region has the DNA TGTGCCAGTAGTTCCAGGGAAGGCGATAATTCACCCCTCCACTTT.

The chain recombines TRBV7-6 with TRBJ2-1; TRBD2 matches at 11 bases. Germline-derived CDR1 and CDR2 are SGHVS and FNYEAQ. The CDR3 has 16 amino acids. The junction had 3 bases not matched to a gene; V was cut back by 5 bases and J by 0 bases. This CDR3 is CASSLLAGGSYNEQFF. In nucleotides, the CDR3 is TGTGCCAGCAGCCTCCTAGCGGGGGGCTCCTACAATGAGCAGTTCTTC.

This chain joins TRBV10-1 and TRBJ2-2; no clear D. The germline V gene has CDR1 WNHNN and CDR2 SYGVQD (reference sequence). V was pared by 11 bases and J by 3 bases, with 13 bases between. CDR3 length: 13 residues. The CDR3, as DNA: TGCGCCTCCAGCAGGTCTGACACCGGGGAGCTGTTTTTT. It yields the protein CASSRSDTGELFF.

The V gene is TRBV11-2, the J gene TRBJ1-5; 7 positions match TRBD1. The CDR3 is made up of 15 amino acids. Trimming took 5 bases from V and 8 from J; bases not matched to a gene: 12. CDR1 is SGHAT, CDR2 FQNNGV, per germline. The CDR3 bases are TGTGCCAGCAGCCCCGGGACAGCCTCGGTTGAGCCCCAGCATTTT. This codes for CASSPGTASVEPQHF. Full variable domain (missing parts from reference TRBV11-2 and TRBJ1-5): EAGVAQSPRYKIIEKRQSVAFWCNPISGHATLYWYQQILGQGPKLLIQFQNNGVVDDSQLPKDRFSAERLKGVDSTLKIQPAKLEDSAVYLCASSPGTASVEPQHFGDGTRLSIL.

The rearrangement links TRBV5-4 to TRBJ2-7; maybe TRBD1 (6 bases). This CDR3 has 14 amino acids. From germline, CDR1 is SGHNT and CDR2 YYREEE (reference sequence). V lost 4 bases, J lost 1 base, and 12 bases lay in between. CDR3: CASSGGRGSYEQYF. Here the CDR3 DNA reads TGTGCCAGCAGCGGAGGCAGGGGTTCCTACGAGCAGTACTTC.

V usage is TRBV3-1 (or the pseudogene TRBV3-2) and J usage is TRBJ1-1; D unresolved. CDR3 length: 15 amino acids. The V end lost 10 bases, the J end lost 2 bases, and 20 bases lay between the germline ends. Germline CDR1 is LGHDT and CDR2 is YNNKEL (reference sequence). The CDR3 DNA reads as TGTGCCACCACGAACCACGGCAGCGACAACACTGAAGCTTTCTTT. It translates to CATTNHGSDNTEAFF.

The gene calls are TRBV19 and TRBJ1-1; D remains ambiguous. The length of the CDR3 is 16 residues. Trimming took off 1 base at V and 0 bases at J, with 12 bases between the two ends. Germline assignment: CDR1 LNHDA and CDR2 SQIVND (reference sequence). This CDR3 is CASSIGQGRMNTEAFF. As DNA, the CDR3 is TGTGCCAGTAGTATAGGGCAAGGCAGAATGAACACTGAAGCTTTCTTT.

In DNA form, the CDR3 reads TGTGCCAGCAGTGGTGGGGTGGCCGGGGAGCTGTTTTTT. It codes for CASSGGVAGELFF. The V gene is TRBV5-8, the J gene TRBJ2-2; D is undetermined. Germline assignment: CDR1 SGHTS and CDR2 YDEGEE. Trimming shortened V by 5 bases and J by 6 bases, and 11 bases separated the two germline ends. The CDR3 has 13 residues.